This TCR beta chain was sequenced in a study of blood T cell repertoires in COVID-19. Looking at the study overall: There were acute and convalescent COVID-19 samples, and they came from the United States, Italy and Spain. In each case, the material was cDNA or gDNA derived from T cells, B-cell-depleted T cells, or PBMCs.

The J segment lost 5 bases and the V segment lost 0 bases, leaving 4 bases of the junction unmatched. Germline V gene sequence: CDR1 ENHRY, CDR2 SYGVKD. The CDR3 spans 14 residues. Per the original methods: Amplification of reference gene primers was used by the study to estimate nucleated cell counts. Only in-frame clones appear in the TCRdb table, and some are missing; sequencing was by immunoSEQ multiplex PCR. The DNA gave D and trimming, while V, J and clone size come from that table. The repertoire consists of 100,000 to 150,000 clones, with approximately 90% occurring once and the leading ten covering around 20%.

The chain employs TRBV10-3 and TRBJ2-7, with TRBD1 matching 7 bases. The sample consisted of peripheral blood. This receptor was obtained from a man aged 45-65 years with active or convalescent COVID-19. This chain's CDR3 is CAISESATGNEQYF. In nucleotides, the CDR3 is TGTGCCATCAGTGAGTCGGCGACAGGGAACGAGCAGTACTTC.